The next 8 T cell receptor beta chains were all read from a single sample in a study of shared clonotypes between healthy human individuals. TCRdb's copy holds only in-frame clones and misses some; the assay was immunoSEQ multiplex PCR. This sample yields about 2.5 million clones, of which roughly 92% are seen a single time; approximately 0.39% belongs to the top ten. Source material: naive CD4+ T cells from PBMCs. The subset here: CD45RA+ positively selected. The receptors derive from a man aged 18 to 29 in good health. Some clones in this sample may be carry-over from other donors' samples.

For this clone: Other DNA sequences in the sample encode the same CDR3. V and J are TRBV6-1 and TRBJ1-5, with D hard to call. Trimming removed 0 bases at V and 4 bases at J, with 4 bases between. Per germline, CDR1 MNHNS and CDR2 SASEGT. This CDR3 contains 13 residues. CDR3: CASSEASNQPQHF. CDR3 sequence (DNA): TGTGCCAGCAGTGAAGCTTCGAATCAGCCCCAGCATTTT.

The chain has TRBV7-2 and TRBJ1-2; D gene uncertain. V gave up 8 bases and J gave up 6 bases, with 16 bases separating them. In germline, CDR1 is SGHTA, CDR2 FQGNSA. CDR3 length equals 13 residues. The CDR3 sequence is CASAPYGRDGYTF. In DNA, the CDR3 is TGTGCCAGCGCACCTTATGGAAGGGATGGCTACACCTTC.

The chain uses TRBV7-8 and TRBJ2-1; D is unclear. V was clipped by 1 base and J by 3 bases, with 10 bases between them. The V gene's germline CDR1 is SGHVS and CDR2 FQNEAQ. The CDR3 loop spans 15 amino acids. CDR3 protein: CASSLGGRDYNEQFF. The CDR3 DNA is TGTGCCAGCAGCTTAGGCGGTCGAGACTACAATGAGCAGTTCTTC. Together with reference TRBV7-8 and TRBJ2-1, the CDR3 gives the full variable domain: GAGVSQSPRYKVAKRGQDVALRCDPISGHVSLFWYQQALGQGPEFLTYFQNEAQLDKSGLPSDRFFAERPEGSVSTLKIQRTQQEDSAVYLCASSLGGRDYNEQFFGPGTRLTVL.

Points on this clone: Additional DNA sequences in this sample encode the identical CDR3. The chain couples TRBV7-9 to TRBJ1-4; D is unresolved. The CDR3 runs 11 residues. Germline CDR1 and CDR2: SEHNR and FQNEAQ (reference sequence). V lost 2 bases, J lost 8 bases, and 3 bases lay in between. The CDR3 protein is CASSLREKLFF. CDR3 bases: TGTGCCAGCAGCTTACGAGAAAAACTGTTTTTT.

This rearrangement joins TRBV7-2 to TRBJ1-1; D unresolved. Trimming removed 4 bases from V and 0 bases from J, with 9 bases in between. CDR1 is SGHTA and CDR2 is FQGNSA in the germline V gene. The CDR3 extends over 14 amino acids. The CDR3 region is CASSSPIMNTEAFF. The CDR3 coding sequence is TGTGCCAGCAGCTCTCCCATCATGAACACTGAAGCTTTCTTT.

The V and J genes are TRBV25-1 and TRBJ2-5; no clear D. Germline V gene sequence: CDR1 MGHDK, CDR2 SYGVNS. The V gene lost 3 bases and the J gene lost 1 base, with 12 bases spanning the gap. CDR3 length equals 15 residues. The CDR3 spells CASSDRVGVQETQYF. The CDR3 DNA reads TGTGCCAGCAGTGATAGGGTAGGCGTCCAAGAGACCCAGTACTTC. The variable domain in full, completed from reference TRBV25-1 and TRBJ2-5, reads EADIYQTPRYLVIGTGKKITLECSQTMGHDKMYWYQQDPGMELHLIHYSYGVNSTEKGDLSSESTVSRIRTEHFPLTLESARPSHTSQYLCASSDRVGVQETQYFGPGTRLLVL.

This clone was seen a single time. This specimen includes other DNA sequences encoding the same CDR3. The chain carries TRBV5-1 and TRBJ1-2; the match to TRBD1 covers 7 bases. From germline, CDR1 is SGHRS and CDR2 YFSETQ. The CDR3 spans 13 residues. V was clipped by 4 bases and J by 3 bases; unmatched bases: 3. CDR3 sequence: CASSRGTDYGYTF. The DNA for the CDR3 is TGCGCCAGCAGCCGCGGGACAGACTATGGCTACACCTTC.

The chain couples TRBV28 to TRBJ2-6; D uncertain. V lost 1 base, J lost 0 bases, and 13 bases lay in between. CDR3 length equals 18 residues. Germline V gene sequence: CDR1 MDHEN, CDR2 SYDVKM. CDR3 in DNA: TGTGCCAGCAGTTTATTGGGCCAGGTCCTCTCTGGGGCCAACGTCCTGACTTTC. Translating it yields CASSLLGQVLSGANVLTF.